What follows is one TCR beta chain and its context. What it binds is unknown. TCRdb reanalysed the reads using MiXCR and keeps one entry per CDR3 protein. The sample shows roughly 500,000 distinct CDR3 sequences, approximately 46% of them seen only once. These data belong to a study of T cell repertoires in cytomegalovirus infection. CDR1 MNHEY and CDR2 SMNVEV come from the germline V gene (reference sequence). The CDR3 has 13 amino acids. The J segment lost 6 bases and the V segment lost 6 bases, leaving 5 bases of the junction unmatched. Sample: cultured PBMCs, taken from culture after CMV antigen stimulation. The TCR sequence derives from a human donor in good health (CMV status not recorded). Some clones in this sample may be carry-over from other donors' samples. V and J are TRBV27 and TRBJ2-7, with TRBD1 identical over 10 bases. The CDR3 sequence: CASRGQGLLEQYF. The CDR3, as DNA: TGTGCCAGCAGGGGACAGGGGCTTCTCGAGCAGTACTTC.